This T cell receptor (beta chain) was recorded in a study of blood T cell repertoires in COVID-19. The V gene's germline CDR1 is MDHEN and CDR2 SYDVKM. The CDR3 runs 14 residues. V shed 2 bases, J shed 5 bases, and the junction held 5 bases outside the gene matches. This clone was picked up a small number of times. In the original workflow: The assay estimated nucleated cells by amplifying reference gene primers. The method was immunoSEQ multiplex PCR; TCRdb's version includes in-frame clones alone and lacks a portion of them. The V and J calls and the clone size are those of that table, but D and trimming were determined from the DNA. Of over 120,000 clones listed, more than 85% are singletons.

The sample consisted of peripheral blood. This chain uses TRBV28 with TRBJ1-2, with 7 bases matching TRBD1. The source is a man in his fifties or sixties with active or convalescent COVID-19. Here the CDR3 DNA reads TGTGCCAGCAGTTTACCGACACAGGGGTATGGCTACACCTTC. This encodes CASSLPTQGYGYTF.